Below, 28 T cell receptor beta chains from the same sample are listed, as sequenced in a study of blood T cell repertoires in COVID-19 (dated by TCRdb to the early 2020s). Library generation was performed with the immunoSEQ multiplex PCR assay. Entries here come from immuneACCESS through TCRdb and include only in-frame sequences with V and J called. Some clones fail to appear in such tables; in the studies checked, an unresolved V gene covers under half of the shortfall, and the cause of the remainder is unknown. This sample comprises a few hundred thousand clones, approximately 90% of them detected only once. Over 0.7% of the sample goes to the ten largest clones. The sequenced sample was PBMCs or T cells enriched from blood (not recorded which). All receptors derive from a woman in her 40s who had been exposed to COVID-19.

CDR3 DNA: TGTGCCACTGAAGGACAGGGTAATCAGCCCCAGCATTTT. This gives the protein CATEGQGNQPQHF. The V gene is TRBV19, the J gene TRBJ1-5, with 8 positions matching TRBD1. The CDR3 sequence is 13 residues long. The germline CDR1 and CDR2 sequences are LNHDA and SQIVND (reference sequence). Trimming removed 10 bases from V and 4 bases from J; junction bases left unmatched: 6.

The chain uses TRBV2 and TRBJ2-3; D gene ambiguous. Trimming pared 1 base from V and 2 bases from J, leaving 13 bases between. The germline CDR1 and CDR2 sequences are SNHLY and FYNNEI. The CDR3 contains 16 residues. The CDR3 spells CASSEVSASTTDTQYF. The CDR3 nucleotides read TGTGCCAGCAGTGAAGTCTCCGCGAGTACCACAGATACGCAGTATTTT.

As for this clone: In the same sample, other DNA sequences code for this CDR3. The CDR3 bases are TGTGCCACCAGTGACCGGACAGGGTTGAACACCGGGGAGCTGTTTTTT. Translation: CATSDRTGLNTGELFF. The chain recombines TRBV24-1 with TRBJ2-2; 8 nucleotides match TRBD1. J was trimmed by 1 base and V by 4 bases; bases with no gene match: 4. CDR3 size: 16 residues. Germline V gives CDR1 KGHDR, CDR2 SFDVKD.

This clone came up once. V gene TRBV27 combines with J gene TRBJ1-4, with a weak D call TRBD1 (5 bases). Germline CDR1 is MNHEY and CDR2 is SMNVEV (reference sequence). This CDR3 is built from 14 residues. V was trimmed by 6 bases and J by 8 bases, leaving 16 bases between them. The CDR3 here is CASSRTRGGEKLFF. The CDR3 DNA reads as TGTGCCAGCAGCCGGACCCGGGGGGGGGAAAAACTGTTTTTT. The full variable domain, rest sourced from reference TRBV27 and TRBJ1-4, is EAQVTQNPRYLITVTGKKLTVTCSQNMNHEYMSWYRQDPGLGLRQIYYSMNVEVTDKGDVPEGYKVSRKEKRNFPLILESPSPNQTSLYFCASSRTRGGEKLFFGSGTQLSVL.

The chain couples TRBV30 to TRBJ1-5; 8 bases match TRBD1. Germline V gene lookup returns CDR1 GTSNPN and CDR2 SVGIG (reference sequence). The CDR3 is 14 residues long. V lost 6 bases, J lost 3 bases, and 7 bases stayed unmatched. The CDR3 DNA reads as TGTGCCTGCATGGACAGGGAGAACAATCAGCCCCAGCATTTT. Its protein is CACMDRENNQPQHF. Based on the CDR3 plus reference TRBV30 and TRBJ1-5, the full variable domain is SQTIHQWPATLVQPVGSPLSLECTVEGTSNPNLYWYRQAAGRGLQLLFYSVGIGQISSEVPQNLSASRPQDRQFILSSKKLLLSDSGFYLCACMDRENNQPQHFGDGTRLSIL.

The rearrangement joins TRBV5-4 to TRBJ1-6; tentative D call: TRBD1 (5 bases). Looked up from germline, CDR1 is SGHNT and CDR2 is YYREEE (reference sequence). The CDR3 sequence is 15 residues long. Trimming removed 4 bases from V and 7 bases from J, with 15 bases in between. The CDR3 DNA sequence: TGTGCCAGCAGCCGCGACGGGGGATACAATTCACCCCTCCACTTT. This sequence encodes CASSRDGGYNSPLHF.

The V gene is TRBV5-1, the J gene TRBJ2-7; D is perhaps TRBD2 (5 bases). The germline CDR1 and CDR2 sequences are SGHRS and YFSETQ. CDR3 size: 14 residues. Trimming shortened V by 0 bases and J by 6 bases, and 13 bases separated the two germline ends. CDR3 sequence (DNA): TGCGCCAGCAGCTTGGGAGCGGAAGGGTCCGAGCAGTACTTC. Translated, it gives CASSLGAEGSEQYF.

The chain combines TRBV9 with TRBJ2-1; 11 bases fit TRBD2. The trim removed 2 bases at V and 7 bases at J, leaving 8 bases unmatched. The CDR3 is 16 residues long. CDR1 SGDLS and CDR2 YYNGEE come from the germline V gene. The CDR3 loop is CASSVGLAGGDNEQFF. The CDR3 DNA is TGTGCCAGCAGCGTTGGCCTAGCGGGGGGAGATAATGAGCAGTTCTTC.

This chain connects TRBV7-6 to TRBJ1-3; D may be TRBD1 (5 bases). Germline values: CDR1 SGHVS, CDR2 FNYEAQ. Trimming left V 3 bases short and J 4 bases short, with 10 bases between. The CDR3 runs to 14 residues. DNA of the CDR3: TGTGCCAGCAGCTTGACAGCCTCCGGAAACACCATATATTTT. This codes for CASSLTASGNTIYF. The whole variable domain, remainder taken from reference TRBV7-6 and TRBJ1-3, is GAGVSQSPRYKVTKRGQDVALRCDPISGHVSLYWYRQALGQGPEFLTYFNYEAQQDKSGLPNDRFSAERPEGSISTLTIQRTEQRDSAMYRCASSLTASGNTIYFGEGSWLTVV.

The CDR3 coding sequence is TGTGCCAGTAGTCTCACCCGGGGGGGAGGCGGTGGCTACACCTTC. Its translation: CASSLTRGGGGGYTF. V usage is TRBV19 and J usage is TRBJ1-2; weak D call: TRBD1 (5 bases). Germline V gives CDR1 LNHDA, CDR2 SQIVND (reference sequence). The germline V and J ends were trimmed by 5 bases and 7 bases, with 20 bases remaining between them. The CDR3 runs to 15 residues.

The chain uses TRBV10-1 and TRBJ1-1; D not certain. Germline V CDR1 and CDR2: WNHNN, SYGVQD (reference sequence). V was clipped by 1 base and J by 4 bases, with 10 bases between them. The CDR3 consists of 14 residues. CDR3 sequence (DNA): TGCGCCAGCAGTGAGTTTTCGGGGATCACTGAAGCTTTCTTT. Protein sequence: CASSEFSGITEAFF.

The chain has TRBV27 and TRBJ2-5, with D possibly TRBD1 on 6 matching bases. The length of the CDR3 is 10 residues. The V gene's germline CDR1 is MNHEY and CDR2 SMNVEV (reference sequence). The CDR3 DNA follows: TGTGCGTACAGGGAGGAGACCCAGTACTTC. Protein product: CAYREETQYF.

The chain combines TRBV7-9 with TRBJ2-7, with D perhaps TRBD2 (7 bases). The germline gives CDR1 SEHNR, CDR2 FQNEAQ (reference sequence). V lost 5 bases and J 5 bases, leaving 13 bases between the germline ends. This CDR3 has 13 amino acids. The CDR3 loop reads CASSRGAGDEQYF. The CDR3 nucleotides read TGTGCCAGCAGCCGGGGGGCAGGGGACGAGCAGTACTTC.

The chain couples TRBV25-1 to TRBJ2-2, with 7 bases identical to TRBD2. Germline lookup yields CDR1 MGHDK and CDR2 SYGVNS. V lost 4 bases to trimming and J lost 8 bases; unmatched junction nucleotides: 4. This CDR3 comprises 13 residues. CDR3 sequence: CASSVGGRGELFF. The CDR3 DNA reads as TGTGCCAGCAGTGTTGGCGGGAGAGGGGAGCTGTTTTTT.

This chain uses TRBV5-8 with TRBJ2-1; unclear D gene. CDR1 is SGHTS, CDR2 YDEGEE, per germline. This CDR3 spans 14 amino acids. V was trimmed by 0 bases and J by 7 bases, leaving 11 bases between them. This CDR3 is CASSLELLSNEQFF. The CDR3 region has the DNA TGTGCCAGCAGCTTGGAGCTTCTCTCTAATGAGCAGTTCTTC.

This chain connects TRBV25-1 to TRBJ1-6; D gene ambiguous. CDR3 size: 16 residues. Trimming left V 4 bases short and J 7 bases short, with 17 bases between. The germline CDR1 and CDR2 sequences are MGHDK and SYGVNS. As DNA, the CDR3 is TGTGCCAGCAGTGCCCTAGCGGGGTCTATAAATTCACCCCTCCACTTT. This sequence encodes CASSALAGSINSPLHF.

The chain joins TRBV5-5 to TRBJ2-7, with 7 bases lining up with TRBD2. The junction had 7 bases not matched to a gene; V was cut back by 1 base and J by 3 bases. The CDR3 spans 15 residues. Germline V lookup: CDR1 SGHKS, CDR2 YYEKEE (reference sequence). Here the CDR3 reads CASSLRWGGNYEQYF. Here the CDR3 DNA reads TGTGCCAGCAGCTTGAGGTGGGGGGGTAACTACGAGCAGTACTTC.

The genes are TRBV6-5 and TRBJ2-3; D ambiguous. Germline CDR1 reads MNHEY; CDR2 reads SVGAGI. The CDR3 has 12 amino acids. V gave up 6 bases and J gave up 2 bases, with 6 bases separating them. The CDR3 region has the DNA TGTGCCAGCAGGGCCTTCACAGATACGCAGTATTTT. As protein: CASRAFTDTQYF.

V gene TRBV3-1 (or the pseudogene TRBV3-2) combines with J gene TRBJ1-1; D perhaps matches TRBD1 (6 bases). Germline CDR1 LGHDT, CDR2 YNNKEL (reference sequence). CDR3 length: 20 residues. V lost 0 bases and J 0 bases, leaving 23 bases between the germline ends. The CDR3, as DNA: TGTGCCAGCAGCCAAGAGAAGGACAGAGGGCCCTGGGGGATGAACACTGAAGCTTTCTTT. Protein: CASSQEKDRGPWGMNTEAFF.

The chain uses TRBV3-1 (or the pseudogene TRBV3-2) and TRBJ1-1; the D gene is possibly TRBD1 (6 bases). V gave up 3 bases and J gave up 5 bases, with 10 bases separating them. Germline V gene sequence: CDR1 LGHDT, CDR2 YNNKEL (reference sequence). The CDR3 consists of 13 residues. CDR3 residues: CASSQERGTEAFF. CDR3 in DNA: TGTGCCAGCAGCCAGGAGAGGGGGACTGAAGCTTTCTTT.

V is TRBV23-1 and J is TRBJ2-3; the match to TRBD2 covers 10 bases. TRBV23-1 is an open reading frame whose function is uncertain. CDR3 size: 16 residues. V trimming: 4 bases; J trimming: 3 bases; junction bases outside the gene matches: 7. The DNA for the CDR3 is TGCGCCAGCAGTCCGCGGTATAGCGGGGGGACAGATACGCAGTATTTT. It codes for CASSPRYSGGTDTQYF.

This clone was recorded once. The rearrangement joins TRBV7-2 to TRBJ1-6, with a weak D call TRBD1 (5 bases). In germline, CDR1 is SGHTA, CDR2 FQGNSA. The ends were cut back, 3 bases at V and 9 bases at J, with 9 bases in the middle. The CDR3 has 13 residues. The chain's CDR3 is CASSFKGFSPLHF. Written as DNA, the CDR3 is TGTGCCAGCAGCTTTAAGGGGTTTTCACCCCTCCACTTT.

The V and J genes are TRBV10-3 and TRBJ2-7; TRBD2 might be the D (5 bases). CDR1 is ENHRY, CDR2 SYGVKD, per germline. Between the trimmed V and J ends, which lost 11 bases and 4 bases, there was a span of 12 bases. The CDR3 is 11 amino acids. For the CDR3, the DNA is TGTGCCGCGGGCCCCGGTTACGAGCAGTACTTC. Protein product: CAAGPGYEQYF.

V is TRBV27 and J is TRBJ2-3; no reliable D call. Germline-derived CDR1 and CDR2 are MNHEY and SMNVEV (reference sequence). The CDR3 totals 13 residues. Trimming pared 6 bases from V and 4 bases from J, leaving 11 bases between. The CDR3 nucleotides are TGTGCCAGCAGCATAGAGCCCCCAGATACGCAGTATTTT. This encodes CASSIEPPDTQYF.

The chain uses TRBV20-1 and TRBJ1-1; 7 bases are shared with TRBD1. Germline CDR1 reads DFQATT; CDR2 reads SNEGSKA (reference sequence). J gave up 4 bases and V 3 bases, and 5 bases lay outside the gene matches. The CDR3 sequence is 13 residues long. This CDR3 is CSASPTGFTEAFF. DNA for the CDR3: TGCAGTGCTAGTCCGACAGGGTTCACTGAAGCTTTCTTT.

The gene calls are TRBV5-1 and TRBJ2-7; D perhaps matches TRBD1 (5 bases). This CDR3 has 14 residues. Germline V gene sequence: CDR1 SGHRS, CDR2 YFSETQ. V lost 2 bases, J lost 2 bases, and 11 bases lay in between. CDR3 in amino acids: CASSLGEMAYEQYF. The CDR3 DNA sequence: TGCGCCAGCAGCTTAGGGGAAATGGCCTACGAGCAGTACTTC.

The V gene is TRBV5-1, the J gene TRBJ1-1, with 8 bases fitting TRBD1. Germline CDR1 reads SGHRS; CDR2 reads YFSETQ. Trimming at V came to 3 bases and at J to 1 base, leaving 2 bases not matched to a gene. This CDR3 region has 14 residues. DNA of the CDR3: TGCGCCAGCAGCTCACAGGGGGGGAACACTGAAGCTTTCTTT. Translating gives CASSSQGGNTEAFF.

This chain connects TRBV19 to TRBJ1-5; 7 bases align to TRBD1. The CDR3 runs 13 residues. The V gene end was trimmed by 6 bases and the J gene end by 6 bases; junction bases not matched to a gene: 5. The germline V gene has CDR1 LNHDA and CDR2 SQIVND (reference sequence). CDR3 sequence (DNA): TGTGCCAGTAGGACGACAGGGAGTCAGCCCCAGCATTTT. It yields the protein CASRTTGSQPQHF.